This T cell receptor beta chain is from a study of shared clonotypes between healthy human individuals. About the research overall: Samples came from a couple of female and a few male donors aged 18 to 49.

The sequencing of unsorted PBMC DNA took place on ten immunoSEQ deep assay plates. Study processing details: Because ImmunoSEQ provided only junction sequences with no quality scores, the filtering differed. Method: immunoSEQ multiplex PCR; TCRdb's copy keeps in-frame clones and lacks some. The V and J calls and clone size come from that table; D and trimming were worked out from the DNA. The table includes 470,000 or so clones, roughly 80% detected once. A few counts support this clone. The CDR3 is 14 amino acids. Trimming shortened V by 2 bases and J by 4 bases, and 11 bases separated the two germline ends. The germline V gene encodes CDR1 MNHNS and CDR2 SASEGT. Every contributor of samples was a Caucasian grown-up residing in Nashville, Tennessee.

This clonotype was obtained from a woman aged 35 to 49 in good health. Some clones in this sample may be carry-over from other donors' samples. Sequences were obtained from PBMCs. This chain links TRBV6-1 with TRBJ1-2; tentatively, D is TRBD1 (5 bases). CDR3: CASSERAGTYGYTF. CDR3 bases: TGTGCCAGCAGTGAACGGGCAGGGACCTATGGCTACACCTTC.